The 28 T cell receptor beta chains in this list originate from one sample, sequenced in a study of blood T cells in healthy people across ages. Then a second PCR, running about 7 to 11 cycles, was carried out with a sample-barcoded 5' primer and a J-beta primer mix. TCRdb processed the 5' RACE reads anew with MiXCR; each CDR3 protein has one entry. The sample lists about a million distinct CDR3 sequences; approximately 50% were seen once. The source material was blood. These receptors were taken from a woman aged 55-69 years in good health.

This clonotype has a handful of counts. The rearrangement uses TRBV5-5 and TRBJ2-7, with D possibly matching TRBD1 (5 bases). Germline-derived CDR1 and CDR2 are SGHKS and YYEKEE (reference sequence). This CDR3 comprises 14 residues. Between the trimmed V and J ends, which lost 5 bases and 2 bases, there was a span of 14 bases. The CDR3 sequence is CASRREGVTYEQYF. The CDR3 bases are TGTGCCAGCAGAAGAGAAGGGGTTACCTACGAGCAGTACTTC. Drawing the rest from reference TRBV5-5 and TRBJ2-7, the complete variable domain is DAGVTQSPTHLIKTRGQQVTLRCSPISGHKSVSWYQQVLGQGPQFIFQYYEKEERGRGNFPDRFSARQFPNYSSELNVNALLLGDSALYLCASRREGVTYEQYFGPGTRLTVT.

The chain couples TRBV5-1 to TRBJ1-2; TRBD1 aligns across 7 bases. V dropped 7 bases and J dropped 8; count of bases not matched to a gene: 11. The CDR3 has 13 amino acids. Germline CDR1 and CDR2: SGHRS and YFSETQ. The CDR3 nucleotides are TGCGCCAGCGGCCCACAGGGGAATGGAGGCTACACCTTC. Translation gives CASGPQGNGGYTF.

The chain joins TRBV10-3 to TRBJ2-5; D may be TRBD1 or TRBD2 (5 bases each). Germline CDR1 and CDR2: ENHRY and SYGVKD. The CDR3 has 11 amino acids. V dropped 10 bases and J dropped 5 bases, with 11 bases sitting between them. CDR3 nucleotides: TGTGCCACCTCCAGGGAGGAGACCCAGTACTTC. The encoded protein is CATSREETQYF.

The V and J genes are TRBV7-9 and TRBJ2-3; the D gene is possibly TRBD1 (7 bases). CDR1 and CDR2 from the germline V gene are SEHNR and FQNEAQ (reference sequence). Trimming removed 3 bases at V and 2 bases at J, with 12 bases between. This CDR3 region has 15 residues. DNA of the CDR3: TGTGCCAGCAGCTTGACAGGGAGGAACACAGATACGCAGTATTTT. This gives the protein CASSLTGRNTDTQYF.

In its sample, this clonotype was seen a few times. The chain recombines TRBV7-2 with TRBJ2-7, with TRBD2 matching 8 bases. The CDR3 is 18 residues long. Trimming took 1 base from V and 6 from J; bases not matched to a gene: 17. CDR1 SGHTA and CDR2 FQGNSA come from the germline V gene. The CDR3 bases are TGTGCCAGCAGCTTAGGCGGAGTGAGTTACAGCGGGAGTATCGAGCAGTACTTC. Its protein is CASSLGGVSYSGSIEQYF.

This clonotype was seen more than once but under ten times. This chain uses TRBV15 with TRBJ2-7; D unclear. V gave up 0 bases and J gave up 3 bases, with 6 bases separating them. This CDR3 contains 13 residues. Per germline, CDR1 LNHNV and CDR2 YYDKDF (reference sequence). The CDR3 region has the DNA TGTGCCACCAGCAGAGATACGAGCTACGAGCAGTACTTC. This sequence encodes CATSRDTSYEQYF. Full variable domain (remainder filled in from reference TRBV15 and TRBJ2-7): DAMVIQNPRYQVTQFGKPVTLSCSQTLNHNVMYWYQQKSSQAPKLLFHYYDKDFNNEADTPDNFQSRRPNTSFCFLDIRSPGLGDTAMYLCATSRDTSYEQYFGPGTRLTVT.

Comments on this clonotype: The junction departs from the called germline gene at one end, perhaps through a read error. The J gene is TRBJ2-2, the V gene TRBV7-3; D is possibly TRBD1 (6 bases). There are 15 residues in the CDR3. Germline CDR1 is SGHTA and CDR2 is FQGTGA. In DNA, the CDR3 is TGTGCCAGCAGCCCGACGACAGGCTTGACCGGGGAACTGTTTTTT. Translating it yields CASSPTTGLTGELFF.

There are many counts of this clonotype. The J gene is TRBJ1-4, the V gene TRBV4-1; D gene uncertain. This CDR3 is 16 amino acids long. V was trimmed by 4 bases and J by 5 bases, leaving 17 bases between them. Germline V gives CDR1 MGHRA, CDR2 YSYEKL. Written as DNA, the CDR3 is TGCGCCAGCAGCCGTGATCGTAAGTGGGGAAATGAAAAACTGTTTTTT. The encoded protein is CASSRDRKWGNEKLFF.

V is TRBV28 and J is TRBJ1-5; D is unresolved. CDR3 length: 14 residues. Trimming stripped 9 bases from V and 0 bases from J, with 12 bases between. Germline V gene data show CDR1 as MDHEN and CDR2 as SYDVKM. CDR3 protein: CASGRPNSNQPQHF. Written as DNA, the CDR3 is TGTGCCAGTGGGAGGCCGAATAGCAATCAGCCCCAGCATTTT.

This clonotype came up a few times. V usage is TRBV20-1 and J usage is TRBJ2-7; the D gene could be TRBD1 or TRBD2 (5 bases each). Germline CDR1 reads DFQATT; CDR2 reads SNEGSKA (reference sequence). The CDR3 has 15 amino acids. Trimming took off 4 bases at V and 7 bases at J, with 23 bases between the two ends. CDR3 in amino acids: CSATRAQGGYNEQYF. The CDR3 DNA sequence: TGCAGTGCTACGAGGGCCCAGGGCGGATACAATGAGCAGTACTTC.

This clonotype was found a few times. The chain uses TRBV29-1 and TRBJ2-3; TRBD1 matches at 9 bases. J was trimmed by 5 bases and V by 2 bases; bases with no gene match: 2. This CDR3 comprises 13 residues. Germline V gene data show CDR1 as SQVTM and CDR2 as ANQGSEA. The CDR3 DNA follows: TGCAGCGTTGAAACAGGGGGCGGAGATACGCAGTATTTT. This encodes CSVETGGGDTQYF.

The J gene is TRBJ1-5, the V gene TRBV28; possibly TRBD1 for D (5 bases). Trimming stripped 6 bases from V and 0 bases from J, with 21 bases between. This CDR3 contains 18 residues. Germline loops: CDR1 MDHEN, CDR2 SYDVKM. CDR3 region: CASRPGGVLSRSNQPQHF. The CDR3 bases are TGTGCCAGCAGGCCTGGAGGGGTCTTGAGTCGTAGCAATCAGCCCCAGCATTTT.

The chain is built from TRBV6-1 and TRBJ2-3; no clear D. V was clipped by 6 bases and J by 2 bases, with 21 bases between them. CDR1 and CDR2 from the germline V gene are MNHNS and SASEGT. The CDR3 consists of 17 residues. The CDR3 nucleotides read TGTGCCAGCAGCCCATGGTTTGGATTGGCTATCACAGATACGCAGTATTTT. It yields the protein CASSPWFGLAITDTQYF.

This clonotype was seen more than once but under ten times. V is TRBV20-1 and J is TRBJ2-1; D is uncertain. There are 13 residues in the CDR3. Germline loops: CDR1 DFQATT, CDR2 SNEGSKA (reference sequence). V was shortened by 6 bases and J by 3 bases, with 12 bases between the two germline ends. The CDR3 nucleotides are TGCAGTGCAAACGGACCCCTCTACAATGAGCAGTTCTTC. It specifies CSANGPLYNEQFF.

The V gene is TRBV24-1, the J gene TRBJ2-5, with 8 bases that match TRBD1. The assigned J gene may be wrong: the sequence end matches TRBJ2-7 better. The CDR3 totals 12 residues. Germline lookup yields CDR1 KGHDR and CDR2 SFDVKD. Here the CDR3 DNA reads TGTGCCACCAGTCACAGGGGGACCGAGCAGTACTTC. Translating gives CATSHRGTEQYF.

This clonotype occurred a few times. The rearrangement joins TRBV9 to TRBJ2-6; D gene unclear. Looked up from germline, CDR1 is SGDLS and CDR2 is YYNGEE. The CDR3 is 12 residues long. V lost 0 bases, J lost 9 bases, and 4 bases lay in between. This CDR3 reads CASSVEDNVLTF. CDR3 DNA: TGTGCCAGCAGCGTAGAGGACAACGTCCTGACTTTC.

This rearrangement joins TRBV12-5 to TRBJ2-1; TRBD1 matches 7 bases. The CDR3 is 17 residues long. Germline loops: CDR1 LGHNT, CDR2 FRNRAP. J gave up 10 bases and V 0 bases, and 15 bases lay outside the gene matches. This chain's CDR3 is CASGLVRGLRGGMEQFF. The CDR3 coding sequence is TGTGCTAGTGGTTTGGTACGGGGATTAAGAGGGGGCATGGAGCAGTTCTTC.

The chain combines TRBV12-3 or TRBV12-4 with TRBJ2-5, with 9 bases aligning to TRBD2. The assigned J gene may be wrong: the sequence end matches TRBJ2-7 better. The CDR3 is 16 amino acids. The CDR3 loop reads CASSLGLAGAGGEQYF. In DNA form, the CDR3 reads TGTGCCAGCAGTTTGGGTCTTGCGGGAGCGGGAGGCGAGCAGTACTTC.

A remark on this clonotype: A much larger clone differs from this one at a single base, so this may be a read error. The genes are TRBV18 and TRBJ2-7; D may be TRBD2 (6 bases). The closer fit of TRBJ2-5 to the DNA end suggests the J call may be wrong. The CDR3 spans 12 residues. The germline CDR1 and CDR2 sequences are KGHSH and LQKENI. The chain's CDR3 is CASSPAGKTQYF. In nucleotides, the CDR3 is TGTGCCAGCTCACCAGCGGGGAAGACCCAGTACTTC.

This clonotype showed up just a few times. The J gene is TRBJ1-2, the V gene TRBV9; D perhaps matches TRBD1 (5 bases). The V end lost 0 bases, the J end lost 6 bases, and 12 bases lay between the germline ends. Germline V gene data show CDR1 as SGDLS and CDR2 as YYNGEE. This CDR3 region has 14 residues. CDR3 loop: CASSVGRLGDGYTF. DNA of the CDR3: TGTGCCAGCAGCGTAGGTCGTTTAGGGGATGGCTACACCTTC.

This chain links TRBV21-1 with TRBJ2-7; the D call of TRBD2 is as the table states it, not checked on the DNA. TRBV21-1 corresponds to a pseudogene. The length of the CDR3 is 16 residues. DNA of the CDR3: TGTGCCAGCAGCAAAGATAAGACTAGCGCCTCCTACGAGCAGTACTTC. Its protein is CASSKDKTSASYEQYF.

This rearrangement joins TRBV9 to TRBJ2-3; 10 nucleotides match TRBD2. After removal of 0 bases from V and 3 bases from J, the junction contained 4 bases not matched to a gene. This CDR3 region has 16 residues. Germline V gene data show CDR1 as SGDLS and CDR2 as YYNGEE. CDR3 region: CASSVGAGGPTDTQYF. Written as DNA, the CDR3 is TGTGCCAGCAGCGTAGGAGCGGGAGGGCCGACAGATACGCAGTATTTT.

The J gene is TRBJ2-3, the V gene TRBV7-2; a weak D match, TRBD2 (6 bases). CDR1 and CDR2 (germline): SGHTA, FQGNSA. CDR3 length: 17 residues. V gave up 3 bases and J gave up 2 bases, with 18 bases separating them. DNA for the CDR3: TGTGCCAGCAGCTTGGGTCCGTCGGGACTTACCACAGATACGCAGTATTTT. It specifies CASSLGPSGLTTDTQYF.

The chain recombines TRBV9 with TRBJ2-2, with 7 bases lining up with TRBD2. The V gene's germline CDR1 is SGDLS and CDR2 YYNGEE. V gave up 4 bases and J gave up 3 bases; unmatched junction bases: 6. The CDR3 contains 15 residues. CDR3 sequence (DNA): TGTGCCAGCAGCCCCCTAGCGGAGGACACCGGGGAGCTGTTTTTT. Its protein is CASSPLAEDTGELFF.

A word on this clonotype: A much larger clone differs from this one at a single base, so this may be a read error. This chain connects TRBV16 to TRBJ2-6; tentative D call: TRBD1 (5 bases). CDR1 is KGHSY and CDR2 is FQNENV in the germline V gene. CDR3 length: 15 amino acids. The CDR3 sequence is CASSPRLAGANALTF. The CDR3 DNA reads TGTGCCAGCAGCCCCCGGCTCGCTGGGGCCAACGCCCTGACTTTC.

The chain employs TRBV7-2 and TRBJ1-1, with D perhaps TRBD1 (5 bases). Germline lookup yields CDR1 SGHTA and CDR2 FQGNSA. The CDR3 runs 14 residues. Trimming removed 2 bases at V and 4 bases at J, with 11 bases between. CDR3 bases: TGTGCCAGCAGCTTAAGTTTTAGGGGCACTGAAGCTTTCTTT. Residues: CASSLSFRGTEAFF.

This clonotype appeared once. In nucleotides, the CDR3 is TGTGCCAGTAGTCTACAGGGGGCTTTAGATGAAAAACTGTTTTTT. This sequence encodes CASSLQGALDEKLFF. The chain carries TRBV19 and TRBJ1-4, with 9 bases identical to TRBD1. Per germline, CDR1 LNHDA and CDR2 SQIVND (reference sequence). The CDR3 spans 15 residues. The J segment lost 6 bases and the V segment lost 5 bases, leaving 7 bases of the junction unmatched. The whole variable domain, filled in from reference TRBV19 and TRBJ1-4, reads DGGITQSPKYLFRKEGQNVTLSCEQNLNHDAMYWYRQDPGQGLRLIYYSQIVNDFQKGDIAEGYSVSREKKESFPLTVTSAQKNPTAFYLCASSLQGALDEKLFFGSGTQLSVL.

The rearrangement links TRBV15 to TRBJ2-4, with D possibly being TRBD1 (5 bases). CDR1 is LNHNV, CDR2 YYDKDF, per germline (reference sequence). The CDR3 length is 18 residues. V was trimmed by 4 bases and J by 0 bases, leaving 19 bases between them. The CDR3 region is CATSTPTGRALAKNIQYF. The CDR3 DNA is TGTGCCACCAGCACTCCCACGGGCAGGGCTCTAGCCAAAAACATTCAGTACTTC. The entire variable domain, with the rest obtained from reference TRBV15 and TRBJ2-4, is as follows: DAMVIQNPRYQVTQFGKPVTLSCSQTLNHNVMYWYQQKSSQAPKLLFHYYDKDFNNEADTPDNFQSRRPNTSFCFLDIRSPGLGDTAMYLCATSTPTGRALAKNIQYFGAGTRLSVL.